This TCR beta chain came from a study of T cell responses to AZD1222 COVID-19 vaccine (dated by TCRdb to 2020 to 2022). Study-wide context: AZD1222 recipients with second doses at about 4 weeks or about 12 weeks were pooled, because spike-specific TCR depth and breadth did not differ between schedules. TCR sequencing was performed for over 230 trial participants, of whom 200 to 210 were given two doses of AZD1222 and around 25 were given two doses of MenACWY control vaccine. Trial participants were enrolled by age into 18-55, 56-69 and 70-plus year subgroups, with about 150, 28 and 57 TCR-sequenced participants respectively.

Taken with the paper, the label for time point translates to: baseline before first vaccination. Vaccinee samples were obtained from the UK trials COV001 and COV002, which included a single-blind randomized controlled phase 2/3 trial of AZD1222 (ChAdOx1 nCoV-19) in healthy adults. For TCRbeta chain sequencing, PBMC samples were collected from trial participants at day 0 and at day 28 after the second dose. Looking up the germline V gene (reference sequence) yields CDR1 LGHDT and CDR2 YNNKEL. Counted from cysteine to phenylalanine, this CDR3 has 15 amino acids. Only the CDR3 DNA stays, 45 bases, in frame from base 1. Between the V and J ends, shortened by 0 bases and 7 bases respectively, the junction contains 13 bases. General study outcomes and caveats: Conclusions about previously exposed vaccinees are limited because only a handful of AZD1222 recipients were SARS-CoV-2 seropositive at baseline. Nearly half of unique spike-specific TCRs reportedly recognized epitopes outside regions mutated in the B.1.351 and B.1.1.7 variants. Because no day 14 peak-response samples were available, the repertoires could be characterized only after the peak T cell response. In the small 56-69-year group, the increase in depth fell short of significance, most likely because of low power. Spike-specific TCR breadth and depth rose significantly after two AZD1222 doses compared with day 0 and with MenACWY recipients. Most participants were white British and females outnumbered males, and the authors suggested that clonal diversity may have been underestimated. CD4 TCRs associated with the vaccine covered the entire spike protein, and the dominant responses were in regions 160-218 and 743-854.

Remarks on this clone: The target of this receptor is not known. No base-level quality is on record; no much larger clone is a single base apart.

The CDR3 regions of human TCRbeta chains were subjected to immunosequencing. Under the source paper's analysis protocol: Repertoire TCRs were checked for matches against a reference library of SARS-CoV-2-specific TCRs that had been generated using the MIRA antigen-specificity platform. Breadth meant the fraction of unique TCRs that were SARS-CoV-2-associated, whereas depth meant the fraction of total T cells that were SARS-CoV-2-associated. Using the MIRA data, each spike-specific TCR was assigned both to the spike region to which the TCR was reactive and to a CD4 or CD8 class. Log10-transformed breadth and depth values were compared by one-way ANOVA with Sidak's multiple comparisons tests. This is the immuneACCESS table as TCRdb keeps it, with only in-frame sequences that have V and J called. A part of the clones is gone; compared with another copy, unresolved V genes explain less than half, and the rest is unexplained. V, J and clone size derive from that table, while D and trimming were established from the DNA sequence. In all, the sample holds around 180,000 clones, and 80% to 90% of those were seen once. The ten largest make up around 6.9% of the sample.

This receptor chain uses TRBV3-1 (or the pseudogene TRBV3-2) and TRBJ1-3, with the D gene not confidently named. The sample here was peripheral blood, taken on day 0 of AZD1222 vaccination. The receptor was isolated from an adult in good health. This receptor carries the CDR3 CASSQDSGRTNTIYF. The nucleotides are TGTGCCAGCAGCCAAGATAGCGGTCGGACGAACACCATATATTTT.